This record covers a single TCR beta chain. Its antigen is not identified. Other DNA sequences within the sample encode an identical CDR3. The data were obtained in a study of cytomegalovirus exposure and HLA in healthy donors. Participants comprised healthy donors of bone marrow. Study-level results: No immune exposure information besides CMV serostatus was available. Diagnosis of cytomegalovirus status made by the classifier reportedly showed high specificity and sensitivity.

The CDR3 has 13 residues. The germline V gene has CDR1 MNHEY and CDR2 SVGAGI. V shed 6 bases and J shed 1 base, with 9 bases lying between them. In the PCR, 60 Vbeta and 13 Jbeta primers were used. Sequencing used immunoSEQ multiplex PCR; TCRdb keeps in-frame clones, though not all of them. The sample lists approximately 150,000 clones; roughly 76% were seen once. The sample was PBMCs. The receptor's source is a woman aged 50 to 60 in good health and CMV-seronegative. The chain links TRBV6-5 to TRBJ1-1; a weak D match, TRBD1 (5 bases). CDR3 protein: CASRRDRNTEAFF. The CDR3 coding sequence is TGTGCCAGCAGAAGAGACAGGAACACTGAAGCTTTCTTT.